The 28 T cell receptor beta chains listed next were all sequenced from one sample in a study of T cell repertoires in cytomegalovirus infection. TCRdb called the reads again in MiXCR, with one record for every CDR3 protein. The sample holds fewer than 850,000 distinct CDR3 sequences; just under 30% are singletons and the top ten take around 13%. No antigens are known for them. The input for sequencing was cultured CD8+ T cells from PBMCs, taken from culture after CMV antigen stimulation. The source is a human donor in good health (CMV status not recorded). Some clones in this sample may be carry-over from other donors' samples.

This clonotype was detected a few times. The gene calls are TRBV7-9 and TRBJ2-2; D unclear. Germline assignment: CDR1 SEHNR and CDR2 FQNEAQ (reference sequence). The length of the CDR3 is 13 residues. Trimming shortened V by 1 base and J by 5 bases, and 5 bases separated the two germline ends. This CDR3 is CASSLDTTGELFF. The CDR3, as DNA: TGTGCCAGCAGCTTAGATACGACCGGGGAGCTGTTTTTT.

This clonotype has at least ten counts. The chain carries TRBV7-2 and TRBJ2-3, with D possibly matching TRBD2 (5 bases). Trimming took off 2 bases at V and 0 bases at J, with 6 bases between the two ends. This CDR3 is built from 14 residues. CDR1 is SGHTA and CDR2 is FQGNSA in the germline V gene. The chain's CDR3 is CASSLSGSTDTQYF. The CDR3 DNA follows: TGTGCCAGCAGCTTATCGGGGAGCACAGATACGCAGTATTTT.

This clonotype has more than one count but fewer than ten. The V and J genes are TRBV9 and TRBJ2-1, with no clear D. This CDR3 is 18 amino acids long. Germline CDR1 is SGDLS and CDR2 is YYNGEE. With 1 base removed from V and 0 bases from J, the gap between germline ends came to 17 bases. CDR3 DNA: TGTGCCAGCAGCGTACTTCCAGTCCCCACCGGCTCCTACAATGAGCAGTTCTTC. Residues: CASSVLPVPTGSYNEQFF. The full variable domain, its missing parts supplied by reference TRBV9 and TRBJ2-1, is DSGVTQTPKHLITATGQRVTLRCSPRSGDLSVYWYQQSLDQGLQFLIQYYNGEERAKGNILERFSAQQFPDLHSELNLSSLELGDSALYFCASSVLPVPTGSYNEQFFGPGTRLTVL.

CDR3 DNA sequence: TGTGCCAGCAGTTATATCCCGGACACCGGGGAGCTGTTTTTT. It translates to CASSYIPDTGELFF. V usage is TRBV6-5 and J usage is TRBJ2-2; D not resolved. The CDR3 has 14 amino acids. V lost 3 bases, J lost 3 bases, and 8 bases lay in between. Germline-derived CDR1 and CDR2 are MNHEY and SVGAGI.

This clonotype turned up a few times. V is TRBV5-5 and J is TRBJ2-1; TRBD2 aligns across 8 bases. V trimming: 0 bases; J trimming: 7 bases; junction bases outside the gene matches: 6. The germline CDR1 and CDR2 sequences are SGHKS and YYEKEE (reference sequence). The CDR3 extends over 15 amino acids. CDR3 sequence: CASSLDAGGQNEQFF. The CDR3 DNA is TGTGCCAGCAGCTTGGACGCGGGGGGTCAGAATGAGCAGTTCTTC.

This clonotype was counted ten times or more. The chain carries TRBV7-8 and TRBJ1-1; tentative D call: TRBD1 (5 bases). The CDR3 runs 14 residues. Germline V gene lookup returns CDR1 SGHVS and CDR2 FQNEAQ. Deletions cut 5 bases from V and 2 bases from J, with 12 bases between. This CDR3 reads CASSRRGENTEAFF. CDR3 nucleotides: TGTGCCAGCAGCCGTAGGGGTGAAAACACTGAAGCTTTCTTT.

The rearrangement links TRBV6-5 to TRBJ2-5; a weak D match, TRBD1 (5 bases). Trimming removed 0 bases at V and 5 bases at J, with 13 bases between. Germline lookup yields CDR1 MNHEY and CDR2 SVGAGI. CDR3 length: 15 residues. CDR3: CASSYSNAGKETQYF. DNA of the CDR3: TGTGCCAGCAGTTACTCGAACGCAGGGAAGGAGACCCAGTACTTC.

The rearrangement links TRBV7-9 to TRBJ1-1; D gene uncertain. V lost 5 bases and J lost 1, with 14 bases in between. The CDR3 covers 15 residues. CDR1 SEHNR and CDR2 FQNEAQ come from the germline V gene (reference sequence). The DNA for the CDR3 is TGTGCCAGCAGCACCCGACCGTTAGAGAACACTGAAGCTTTCTTT. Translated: CASSTRPLENTEAFF.

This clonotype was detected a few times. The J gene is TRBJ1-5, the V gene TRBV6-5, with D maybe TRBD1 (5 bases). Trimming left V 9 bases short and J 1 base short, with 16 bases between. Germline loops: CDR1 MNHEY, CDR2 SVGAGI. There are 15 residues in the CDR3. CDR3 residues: CASAERGLSNQPQHF. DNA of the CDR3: TGTGCCAGTGCCGAACGGGGGTTAAGCAATCAGCCCCAGCATTTT.

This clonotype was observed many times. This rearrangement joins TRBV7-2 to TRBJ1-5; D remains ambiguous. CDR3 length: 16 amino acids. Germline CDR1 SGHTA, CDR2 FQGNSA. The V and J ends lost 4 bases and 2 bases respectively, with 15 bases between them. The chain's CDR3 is CASSSSVGFGNQPQHF. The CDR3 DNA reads TGTGCCAGCAGCTCTTCGGTCGGTTTTGGCAATCAGCCCCAGCATTTT.

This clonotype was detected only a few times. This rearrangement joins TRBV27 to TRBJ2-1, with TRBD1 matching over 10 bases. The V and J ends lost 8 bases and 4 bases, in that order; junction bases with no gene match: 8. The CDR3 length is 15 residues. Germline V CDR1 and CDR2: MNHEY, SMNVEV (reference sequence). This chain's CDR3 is CASARGTGVYNEQFF. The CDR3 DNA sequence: TGTGCCAGCGCCCGAGGGACAGGGGTGTACAATGAGCAGTTCTTC.

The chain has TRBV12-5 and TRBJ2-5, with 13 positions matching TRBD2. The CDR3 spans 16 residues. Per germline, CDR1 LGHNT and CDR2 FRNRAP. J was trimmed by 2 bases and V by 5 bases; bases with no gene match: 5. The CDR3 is CASGPGTSGEQETQYF. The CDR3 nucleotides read TGTGCTAGTGGTCCCGGGACTAGCGGGGAACAAGAGACCCAGTACTTC.

Here the CDR3 reads CASSEVGGETQYF. CDR3 nucleotides: TGTGCCAGCAGTGAAGTAGGAGGGGAGACCCAGTACTTC. The V and J genes are TRBV2 and TRBJ2-5; TRBD2 is a possible D gene (6 bases). This CDR3 is 13 amino acids long. V gave up 1 base and J gave up 5 bases, with 8 bases separating them. CDR1 is SNHLY and CDR2 is FYNNEI in the germline V gene.

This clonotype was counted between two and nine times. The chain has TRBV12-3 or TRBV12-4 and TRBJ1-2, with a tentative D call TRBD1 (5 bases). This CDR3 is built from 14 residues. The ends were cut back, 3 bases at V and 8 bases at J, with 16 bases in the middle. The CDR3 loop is CASSLGTTSEGYTF. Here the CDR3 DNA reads TGTGCCAGCAGTTTGGGGACCACTTCGGAAGGCTACACCTTC.

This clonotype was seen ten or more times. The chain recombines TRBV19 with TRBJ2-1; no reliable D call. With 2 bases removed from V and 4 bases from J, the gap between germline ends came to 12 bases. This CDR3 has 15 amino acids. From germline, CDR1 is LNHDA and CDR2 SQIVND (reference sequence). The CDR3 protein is CASSITSKPYNEQFF. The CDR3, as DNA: TGTGCCAGTAGTATAACCTCAAAGCCTTACAATGAGCAGTTCTTC.

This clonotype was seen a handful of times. This CDR3 reads CASSFGDIAFF. CDR3 nucleotide sequence: TGTGCCAGCAGTTTTGGAGACATTGCTTTCTTT. The V gene is TRBV12-3 or TRBV12-4, the J gene TRBJ1-1; D ambiguous. This CDR3 comprises 11 residues. Trimming removed 3 bases from V and 11 bases from J, with 10 bases in between.

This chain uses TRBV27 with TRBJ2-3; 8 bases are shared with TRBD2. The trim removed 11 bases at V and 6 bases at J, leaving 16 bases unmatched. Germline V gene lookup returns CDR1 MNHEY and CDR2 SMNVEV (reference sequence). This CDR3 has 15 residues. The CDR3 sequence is CASQAPGTSFDTQYF. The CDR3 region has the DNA TGTGCCTCCCAGGCCCCCGGGACTAGTTTCGATACGCAGTATTTT.

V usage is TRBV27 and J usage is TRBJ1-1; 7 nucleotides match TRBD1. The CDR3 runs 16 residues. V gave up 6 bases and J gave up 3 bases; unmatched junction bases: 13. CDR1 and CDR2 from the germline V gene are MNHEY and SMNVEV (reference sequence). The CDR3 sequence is CASRGSGQPGYTEAFF. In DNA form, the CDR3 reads TGTGCCAGCAGGGGGTCGGGACAGCCTGGGTACACTGAAGCTTTCTTT.

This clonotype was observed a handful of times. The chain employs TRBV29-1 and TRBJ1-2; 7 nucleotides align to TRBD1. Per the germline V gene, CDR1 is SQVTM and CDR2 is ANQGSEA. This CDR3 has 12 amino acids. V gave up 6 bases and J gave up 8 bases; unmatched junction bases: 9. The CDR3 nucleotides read TGCAGCGTCGTTGACAGGGCAATCGGCTACACCTTC. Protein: CSVVDRAIGYTF.

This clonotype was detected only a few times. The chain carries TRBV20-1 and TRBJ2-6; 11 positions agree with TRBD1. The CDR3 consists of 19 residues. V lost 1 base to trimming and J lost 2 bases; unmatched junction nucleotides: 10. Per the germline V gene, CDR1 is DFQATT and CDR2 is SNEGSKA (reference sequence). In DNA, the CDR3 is TGCAGTGCTAGAGGTGGTATGGACAGGGGGCTGGCTGGGGCCAACGTCCTGACTTTC. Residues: CSARGGMDRGLAGANVLTF.

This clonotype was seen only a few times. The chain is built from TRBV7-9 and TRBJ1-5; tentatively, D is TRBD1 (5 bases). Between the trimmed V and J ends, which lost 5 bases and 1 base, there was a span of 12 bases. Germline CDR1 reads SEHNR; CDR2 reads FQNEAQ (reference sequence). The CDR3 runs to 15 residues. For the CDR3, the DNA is TGTGCCAGCAGCCCCCAGGGAAGAAGCAATCAGCCCCAGCATTTT. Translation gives CASSPQGRSNQPQHF.

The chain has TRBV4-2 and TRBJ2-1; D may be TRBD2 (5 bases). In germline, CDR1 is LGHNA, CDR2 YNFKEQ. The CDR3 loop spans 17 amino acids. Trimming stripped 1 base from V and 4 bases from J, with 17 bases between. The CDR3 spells CASSQGLGLAPYNEQFF. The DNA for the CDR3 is TGTGCCAGCAGCCAAGGTCTCGGGCTAGCCCCGTACAATGAGCAGTTCTTC.

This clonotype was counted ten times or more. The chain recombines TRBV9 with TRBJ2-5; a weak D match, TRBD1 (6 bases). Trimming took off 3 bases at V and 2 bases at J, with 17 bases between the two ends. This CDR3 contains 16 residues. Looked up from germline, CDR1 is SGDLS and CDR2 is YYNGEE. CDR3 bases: TGTGCCAGCAGCGCCTACCGGGACATACCTCAAGAGACCCAGTACTTC. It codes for CASSAYRDIPQETQYF.

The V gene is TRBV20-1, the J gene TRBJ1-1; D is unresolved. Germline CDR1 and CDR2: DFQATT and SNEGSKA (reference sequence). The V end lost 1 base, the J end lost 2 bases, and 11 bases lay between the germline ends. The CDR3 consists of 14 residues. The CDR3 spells CSARAPNENTEAFF. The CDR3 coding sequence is TGCAGTGCTAGAGCCCCAAACGAAAACACTGAAGCTTTCTTT.

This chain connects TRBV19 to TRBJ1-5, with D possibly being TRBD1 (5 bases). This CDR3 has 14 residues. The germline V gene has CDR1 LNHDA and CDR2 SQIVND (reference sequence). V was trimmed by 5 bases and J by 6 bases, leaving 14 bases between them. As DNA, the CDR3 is TGTGCCAGTAGTCCGACCGTGGGGCCTCAGCCCCAGCATTTT. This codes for CASSPTVGPQPQHF.

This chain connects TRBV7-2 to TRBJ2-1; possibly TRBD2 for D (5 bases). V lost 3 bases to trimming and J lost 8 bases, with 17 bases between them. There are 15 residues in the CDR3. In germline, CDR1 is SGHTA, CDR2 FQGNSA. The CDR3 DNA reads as TGTGCCAGCAGCTTTTTGGCTAGCCGAGGCGATGAGCAGTTCTTC. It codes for CASSFLASRGDEQFF.

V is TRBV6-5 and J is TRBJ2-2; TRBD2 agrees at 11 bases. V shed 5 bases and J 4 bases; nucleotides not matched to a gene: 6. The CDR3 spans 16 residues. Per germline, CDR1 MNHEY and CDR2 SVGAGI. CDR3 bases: TGTGCCAGCAGTGGTACTAGCGGGGGTGGCACCGGGGAGCTGTTTTTT. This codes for CASSGTSGGGTGELFF.

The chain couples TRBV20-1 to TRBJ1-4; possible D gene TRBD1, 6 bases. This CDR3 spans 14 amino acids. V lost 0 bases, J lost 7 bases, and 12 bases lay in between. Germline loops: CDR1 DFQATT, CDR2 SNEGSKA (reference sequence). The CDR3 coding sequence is TGCAGTGCTAGAGACAGGGGATCAAGTGAAAAACTGTTTTTT. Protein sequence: CSARDRGSSEKLFF.